These T cell receptor beta chains were read from a single sample in a study of post-analysis software for immune sequencing data. MiXCR, applied by TCRdb to the PCR reads, yields one record per CDR3 protein. The table includes around 500,000 distinct CDR3 sequences, approximately 34% detected once. The sample consisted of blood. The receptors stem from a girl aged 2-17 years with multiple sclerosis. Each CDR3 is given without its conserved first and last residue.

CDR3 protein	V gene	J gene
ASSPTGRMDYGYT	TRBV7-3	TRBJ1-2
ASSSPSPSPYRGVASGYT	TRBV28	TRBJ1-2
AINGRTDRTNYGYT	TRBV10-3	TRBJ1-2
ASTEDLALYNEQF	TRBV5-1	TRBJ2-1
SAREGQGLDEQY	TRBV20-1	TRBJ2-7
SVETRGETQY	TRBV29-1	TRBJ2-5
ASSFKTGGSYNEQF	TRBV12-3/TRBV12-4	TRBJ2-1
SGGGLGYT	TRBV20-1	TRBJ1-2
ASSAAGKSNYGYT	TRBV2	TRBJ1-2
SARDRRWTAEQF	TRBV20-1	TRBJ2-1
SARAPAGVQETQY	TRBV20-1	TRBJ2-5
SALRGGGPSLSGNTQY	TRBV20-1	TRBJ2-3
ASRGEGNQPQH	TRBV12-3/TRBV12-4	TRBJ1-5
ASSARLDPSYNEQF	TRBV9	TRBJ2-1
ASSFSRDRQTYEQY	TRBV5-5	TRBJ2-7
ATSQGPYEQY	TRBV24-1	TRBJ2-7
AIKGTASSYEQY	TRBV10-3	TRBJ2-7
ASSEGQGSEDTQY	TRBV5-1	TRBJ2-3
SASSAGGPSRGETQY	TRBV20-1	.
ASSPTGQGRTDTQY	TRBV5-5	TRBJ2-3
ASRSDMNTEAF	TRBV5-1	TRBJ1-1
ASSEQGPNTEAF	TRBV5-1	TRBJ1-1
SATLRAGANVPT	TRBV20-1	TRBJ2-6
ATSDPGTAWETQY	TRBV24-1	TRBJ2-5
ASSRHGGTANYGYT	TRBV6-1	TRBJ1-2
SASVWGPETQY	TRBV20-1	TRBJ2-5
ASSHRLAGAFYEQY	TRBV4-2	TRBJ2-7
ASSFSDKYYEQY	TRBV6-5	TRBJ2-7
ASSQVAGGGTEAF	TRBV4-1	TRBJ1-1
ASSLAQNQPQH	TRBV5-1	TRBJ1-5
AIRGTSGEGQETQY	TRBV10-3	TRBJ2-5
ASSLRNSGANVLT	TRBV7-6	TRBJ2-6